This is a list of T cell receptor beta chains from one sample in a study of T cell repertoires in cytomegalovirus infection. Their target antigens are unknown. TCRdb re-analysed the reads in MiXCR, keeping a single row per CDR3 protein. The sample shows approximately 390,000 distinct CDR3 sequences, roughly 34% of them seen only once. The sample here was cultured PBMCs, taken from culture after CMV antigen stimulation. These receptors were taken from a human donor in good health (CMV status not recorded). Some clones in this sample may be carry-over from other donors' samples. CDR3s include the opening cysteine and the closing phenylalanine or tryptophan. The D gene is left open where the match is weak. The size field is filled for only some rows; it gives once, few, many or a size class.

size: many
V: TRBV7-3
D: TRBD1
J: TRBJ1-5
CDR3: CASSPSGQAVQPQHF
DNA: TGTGCCAGCAGTCCGAGCGGACAGGCAGTTCAGCCCCAGCATTTT

size: NA
V: TRBV7-2
D: NA
J: TRBJ1-2
CDR3: CASSLSIDGYTF
DNA: TGTGCCAGCAGCTTAAGTATCGATGGCTACACCTTC

size: few
V: TRBV4-2
D: NA
J: TRBJ1-1
CDR3: CASSRSLWTETSNTEAFF
DNA: TGTGCCAGCAGTCGATCTCTTTGGACAGAGACTTCCAACACTGAAGCTTTCTTT

size: few
V: TRBV28
D: NA
J: TRBJ1-3
CDR3: CASMSGGSGNTIYF
DNA: TGTGCCAGCATGTCCGGGGGCTCTGGAAACACCATATATTTT

size: NA
V: TRBV7-8
D: NA
J: TRBJ2-6
CDR3: CASSLEGRWYSGANVLTF
DNA: TGTGCCAGCAGCTTAGAGGGCCGATGGTACTCTGGGGCCAACGTCCTGACTTTC

size: few
V: TRBV20-1
D: NA
J: TRBJ1-5
CDR3: CSARQGSIQPQHF
DNA: TGCAGTGCCCGTCAGGGGAGTATTCAGCCCCAGCATTTT

size: many
V: TRBV6-1
D: NA
J: TRBJ1-2
CDR3: CASSERKNYGYTF
DNA: TGTGCCAGCAGTGAAAGAAAGAACTATGGCTACACCTTC

size: few
V: TRBV5-4
D: NA
J: TRBJ1-6
CDR3: CASRPGGNRDSPLHF
DNA: TGTGCCAGCAGACCTGGGGGTAATCGGGATTCACCCCTCCACTTT

size: few
V: TRBV19
D: NA
J: TRBJ2-1
CDR3: CASSKGGTNNEQFF
DNA: TGTGCCAGTAGTAAGGGCGGGACAAACAATGAGCAGTTCTTC

size: many
V: TRBV7-2
D: TRBD2
J: TRBJ2-3
CDR3: CASSLEVGGSYTQYF
DNA: TGTGCCAGCAGCTTAGAAGTCGGGGGGAGCTATACGCAGTATTTT

size: NA
V: TRBV20-1
D: TRBD1
J: TRBJ1-6
CDR3: CSARRQGSDNSPLHF
DNA: TGCAGTGCTAGGAGACAGGGGAGCGATAATTCACCCCTCCACTTT

size: NA
V: TRBV27
D: TRBD2
J: TRBJ2-7
CDR3: CASSLSASGRYEQYF
DNA: TGTGCCAGCAGTTTATCGGCTAGCGGGAGATACGAGCAGTACTTC

size: NA
V: TRBV2
D: TRBD1
J: TRBJ1-1
CDR3: CASSTGQGLSAEAFF
DNA: TGTGCCAGCAGTACAGGACAGGGGCTTAGCGCTGAAGCTTTCTTT

size: NA
V: TRBV15
D: NA
J: TRBJ2-5
CDR3: CATRGGGQAETQYF
DNA: TGTGCCACCAGAGGGGGGGGACAGGCGGAGACCCAGTACTTC

size: NA
V: TRBV28
D: NA
J: TRBJ1-5
CDR3: CATWTGNQPQHF
DNA: TGTGCCACCTGGACGGGCAATCAGCCCCAGCATTTT

size: NA
V: TRBV4-3
D: NA
J: TRBJ1-5
CDR3: CASSQQGNQPQHF
DNA: TGCGCCAGCAGCCAACAGGGGAATCAGCCCCAGCATTTT

size: NA
V: TRBV6-6
D: NA
J: TRBJ2-4
CDR3: CASSYPDLDGDIQYF
DNA: TGTGCCAGCAGTTACCCTGACCTGGACGGGGACATTCAGTACTTC